The next 19 T cell receptor beta chains were all read from a single sample in a study of CD8+ T cells in alopecia areata (dated by TCRdb to the late 2010s). Reading the label with the study, this specimen's time point is: mouse skin 6 weeks after grafting, around onset of hair loss. Libraries were prepared through the immunoSEQ multiplex PCR assay. RNA was extracted from all samples and reverse transcribed into cDNA, which served as template for TCR sequencing. TCRdb took over this immuneACCESS table, retaining in-frame rearrangements with V and J assigned. Such tables are incomplete; in checked studies, under half of the missing clones stem from an unresolved V gene, and the remainder is unexplained. The table notes a few thousand clones here, none of them singletons. 25% to 30% of the sample lies in the top ten. Material: skin, obtained at week 6. The receptors shown here come from a C3H/HeJ mouse with alopecia areata. This mouse strain carries MHC haplotype H2-k.

This clone came up many times. The listed genes are named as in mouse. The read falls 4 residues short of the CDR3 end, and the missing part is taken from the germline J gene. Within the sample, other DNA sequences also encode this same CDR3. The chain is built from TRBV13-1 and TRBJ2-2, with 8 positions matching TRBD2. With 2 bases clipped from V and 1 base from J, the junction kept 4 bases outside the gene matches. The germline CDR1 and CDR2 sequences are NSHNY and SYGAGN. The CDR3 has 16 amino acids. CDR3 in amino acids: CASSEGLGGNTGQLYF. The sequenced CDR3 bases are TGTGCCAGCAGTGAAGGGCTGGGGGGAAACACCGGG.

This clone was counted ten times or more. Genes here carry mouse names. The read terminates 4 residues ahead of where the CDR3 ends, so the germline J gene completes it. This chain links TRBV13-3 with TRBJ2-3; D gene uncertain. Germline V lookup: CDR1 NNHDY, CDR2 SYVADS. The CDR3 has 12 amino acids. CDR3 bases read: TGTGCCAGCAGTGACGCAGGAGAA. Protein sequence: CASSDAGE. The entire CDR3 is CASSDAGETLYF.

This clone was counted only a few times. The listed genes are named as in mouse. The read gets to within 4 residues of the CDR3 end, and the germline J gene fills in the rest. The chain uses TRBV13-2 and TRBJ2-5; unclear D gene. The CDR3 contains 12 residues. Trimming left V 3 bases short and J 2 bases short, with 4 bases between. The germline V gene encodes CDR1 NNHNN and CDR2 SYGAGS (reference sequence). Incomplete CDR3 DNA: TGTGCCAGCGGTGCAGTCCAAGAC. It yields the protein CASGAVQD. The whole CDR3 is CASGAVQDTQYF.

This clone has more than one count but fewer than ten. Gene names refer to mouse genes. The CDR3 end falls 4 residues outside the read, so it is completed with the germline J gene. The chain combines TRBV31 with TRBJ1-1; no firm D call. The CDR3 has 13 residues. Germline CDR1 GKSSPN, CDR2 SITVG. Trimming pared 0 bases from V and 1 base from J, leaving 6 bases between. CDR3 protein: CAWSLGINTEVFF. The sequenced CDR3 bases are TGTGCCTGGAGTCTGGGCATAAACACA.

This clone has only a few counts. Gene names are the mouse ones. The DNA ends 4 residues before the CDR3 does, and the rest of the CDR3 is filled in from the germline J gene. The same CDR3 also results from other DNA sequences found in this sample. V usage is TRBV13-2 and J usage is TRBJ2-3; D may be TRBD2 (5 bases). Trimming took off 5 bases at V and 0 bases at J, with 7 bases between the two ends. The CDR3 totals 13 residues. CDR1 and CDR2 from the germline V gene are NNHNN and SYGAGS (reference sequence). Partial CDR3 DNA: TGTGCCAGCGGGCTGGGAAGTGCAGAA. Protein product: CASGLGSAE. The whole CDR3 protein reads CASGLGSAETLYF.

By frequency in the sample, this clone is medium-sized. Gene names and germline match the mouse. The read terminates 4 residues ahead of where the CDR3 ends, so the germline J gene completes it. V gene TRBV19 combines with J gene TRBJ1-2; 10 bases are shared with TRBD1. Germline-derived CDR1 and CDR2 are FNHDT and SITEND (reference sequence). The trim removed 7 bases at V and 1 base at J, leaving 4 bases unmatched. This CDR3 region has 14 residues. The CDR3 loop reads CASARDRGNSDYTF. Incomplete CDR3 DNA: TGTGCCAGCGCCCGGGACAGGGGAAACTCC.

This clone has a count of ten or more. Gene labels here are mouse ones. The CDR3 goes on 4 residues after the read ends, and that part is filled in from the germline J gene. The chain has TRBV17 and TRBJ2-2, with 8 positions matching TRBD1. Germline V gene sequence: CDR1 MNHDT, CDR2 YYDKIL. V trimming: 5 bases; J trimming: 3 bases; junction bases outside the gene matches: 5. This CDR3 is built from 15 residues. CDR3 sequence reads: CASSRDRGDTGQLYF. Partial CDR3 DNA: TGTGCTAGCAGTCGTGACAGGGGTGACACCGGG.

With respect to this clone: Each gene name is a mouse one. The read halts 3 residues ahead of the CDR3 end, with the missing end drawn from the germline J gene. The chain recombines TRBV13-2 with TRBJ1-6, with D possibly matching TRBD1 (5 bases). TRBJ1-6 is placed among ORFs of uncertain function. The CDR3 totals 14 residues. Germline-derived CDR1 and CDR2 are NNHNN and SYGAGS (reference sequence). The V and J ends lost 0 bases and 5 bases respectively, with 6 bases between them. Partial CDR3 DNA: TGTGCCAGCGGTGATGCAGGGCATAATTCGCCC. Amino acids: CASGDAGHNSP. The whole CDR3 sequence reads CASGDAGHNSPLYF.

This clone showed up just a few times. The genes are named according to mouse. The read stops 4 residues short of the end of the CDR3; the missing end is completed from the germline J gene. The chain joins TRBV13-1 to TRBJ2-7; possible D gene TRBD1, 5 bases. This CDR3 has 12 residues. Germline values: CDR1 NSHNY, CDR2 SYGAGN. CDR3 sequence: CASSDVRDEQYF. Partial CDR3 DNA: TGTGCCAGCAGTGATGTCAGGGAT.

This clone was recorded at least ten times. These gene names are mouse names. The read falls 4 residues short of the CDR3 end, and the missing part is taken from the germline J gene. The chain joins TRBV13-2 to TRBJ2-1; D gene uncertain. The length of the CDR3 is 14 residues. Germline V gene data show CDR1 as NNHNN and CDR2 as SYGAGS (reference sequence). Trimming pared 0 bases from V and 6 bases from J, leaving 10 bases between. CDR3 bases read: TGTGCCAGCGGTGATGCGCTAGGGTTTGCT. Encoded protein: CASGDALGFA. The CDR3 as a whole reads CASGDALGFAEQFF.

In its sample, this clone was seen a few times. These gene names are mouse names. Read coverage stops 4 residues before the CDR3 terminus; the germline J gene supplies the remainder. This chain connects TRBV19 to TRBJ1-1, with D unclear. The CDR3 has 11 residues. Germline-derived CDR1 and CDR2 are FNHDT and SITEND (reference sequence). CDR3 DNA (partial): TGTGCCAGCAGTATGGGGAAA. This sequence encodes CASSMGK. The whole CDR3 protein reads CASSMGKEVFF.

This clone turned up a few times. Mouse gene names apply. Read coverage stops 4 residues before the CDR3 terminus; the germline J gene supplies the remainder. The chain couples TRBV13-3 to TRBJ2-5, with 7 positions matching TRBD2. This CDR3 has 15 residues. After removal of 4 bases from V and 0 bases from J, the junction contained 5 bases not matched to a gene. Germline CDR1 and CDR2: NNHDY and SYVADS. CDR3 loop: CASSKTGLNQDTQYF. The CDR3 bases that were read are TGTGCCAGCAGTAAGACTGGGCTTAACCAAGAC.

This clone came up a few times. Germline and genes: mouse. Read coverage stops 4 residues before the CDR3 terminus; the germline J gene supplies the remainder. The rearrangement links TRBV13-1 to TRBJ2-7, with TRBD2 matching 7 bases. The CDR3 extends over 15 amino acids. Trimming removed 2 bases from V and 0 bases from J; junction bases left unmatched: 5. Germline loops: CDR1 NSHNY, CDR2 SYGAGN. The CDR3 bases that were read are TGTGCCAGCAGTGACCCTGGACTGGACTCCTAT. Translating it yields CASSDPGLDSY. The whole CDR3 protein is CASSDPGLDSYEQYF.

A few counts support this clone. Mouse gene names and germline throughout. The read terminates 4 residues before the CDR3 end, so the remaining end is supplied by the germline J gene. This sequence joins TRBV5 and TRBJ2-7, with TRBD2 matching over 9 bases. V shed 3 bases, J shed 3 bases, and the junction held 3 bases outside the gene matches. Germline values: CDR1 LGHNA, CDR2 YNLKQL (reference sequence). The CDR3 is made up of 14 amino acids. The chain's CDR3 is CASSHLLGGYEQYF. The sequenced CDR3 bases are TGTGCCAGCAGCCACCTACTGGGGGGCTAT.

Notes on this clone: The genes are named according to mouse. The read halts 4 residues ahead of the CDR3 end, with the missing end drawn from the germline J gene. The J gene is TRBJ2-2, the V gene TRBV5; TRBD1 matches 8 bases. CDR1 LGHNA and CDR2 YNLKQL come from the germline V gene (reference sequence). This CDR3 comprises 14 residues. The sequenced part of the CDR3 DNA is TGTGCCAGCAGCCAAGACACAGGGGGGGGG. Amino acids: CASSQDTGGG. The entire CDR3 protein reads CASSQDTGGGQLYF.

In regard to this clone: Germline and genes: mouse. The read ends 4 residues before the CDR3 terminus; that terminus is restored from the germline J gene. The chain employs TRBV19 and TRBJ2-7; 8 nucleotides align to TRBD2. From germline, CDR1 is FNHDT and CDR2 SITEND (reference sequence). The CDR3 extends over 14 amino acids. Here the CDR3 reads CASSIPGGTYEQYF. Incomplete CDR3 DNA: TGTGCCAGCAGTATCCCTGGGGGGACGTAT.

This clone was seen more than once but under ten times. Gene names denote mouse genes. CDR3 DNA, as far as it was read: TGCACCTGCAGTGCAGGACAGACAAGGGGCTCCTAT. Translation: CTCSAGQTRGSY. The full CDR3 reads CTCSAGQTRGSYEQYF. The V gene is TRBV1, the J gene TRBJ2-7; tentative D call: TRBD1 (5 bases). From the germline J gene comes the end of the CDR3, since the read stops 4 residues before it. CDR3 length: 16 amino acids. Germline-derived CDR1 and CDR2 are NSQYPW and LRSPGD (reference sequence). Trimming cost V 1 base and J 0 bases, with 13 bases left between them.

A note on this clone: Gene names are mouse gene names. The read is 4 residues too short to cover the CDR3 end, so that end is filled in from the germline J gene. The rearrangement uses TRBV5 and TRBJ2-5, with TRBD2 identical over 9 bases. Per germline, CDR1 LGHNA and CDR2 YNLKQL (reference sequence). CDR3 length equals 15 residues. The sequenced CDR3 bases are TGTGCCAGCAGCCAAGATGGGGGGGCGCCGGAC. Translation gives CASSQDGGAPD. The whole CDR3 protein reads CASSQDGGAPDTQYF.

This clone was counted ten times or more. Genes here carry mouse names. The CDR3 goes on 4 residues after the read ends, and that part is filled in from the germline J gene. The chain carries TRBV13-3 and TRBJ2-5, with 9 bases that match TRBD1. From germline, CDR1 is NNHDY and CDR2 SYVADS. The CDR3 covers 14 residues. The DNA read from the CDR3 is TGTGCCAGCAGTCGACAGGGGGGAGAAGAC. It specifies CASSRQGGED. In full, the CDR3 reads CASSRQGGEDTQYF.